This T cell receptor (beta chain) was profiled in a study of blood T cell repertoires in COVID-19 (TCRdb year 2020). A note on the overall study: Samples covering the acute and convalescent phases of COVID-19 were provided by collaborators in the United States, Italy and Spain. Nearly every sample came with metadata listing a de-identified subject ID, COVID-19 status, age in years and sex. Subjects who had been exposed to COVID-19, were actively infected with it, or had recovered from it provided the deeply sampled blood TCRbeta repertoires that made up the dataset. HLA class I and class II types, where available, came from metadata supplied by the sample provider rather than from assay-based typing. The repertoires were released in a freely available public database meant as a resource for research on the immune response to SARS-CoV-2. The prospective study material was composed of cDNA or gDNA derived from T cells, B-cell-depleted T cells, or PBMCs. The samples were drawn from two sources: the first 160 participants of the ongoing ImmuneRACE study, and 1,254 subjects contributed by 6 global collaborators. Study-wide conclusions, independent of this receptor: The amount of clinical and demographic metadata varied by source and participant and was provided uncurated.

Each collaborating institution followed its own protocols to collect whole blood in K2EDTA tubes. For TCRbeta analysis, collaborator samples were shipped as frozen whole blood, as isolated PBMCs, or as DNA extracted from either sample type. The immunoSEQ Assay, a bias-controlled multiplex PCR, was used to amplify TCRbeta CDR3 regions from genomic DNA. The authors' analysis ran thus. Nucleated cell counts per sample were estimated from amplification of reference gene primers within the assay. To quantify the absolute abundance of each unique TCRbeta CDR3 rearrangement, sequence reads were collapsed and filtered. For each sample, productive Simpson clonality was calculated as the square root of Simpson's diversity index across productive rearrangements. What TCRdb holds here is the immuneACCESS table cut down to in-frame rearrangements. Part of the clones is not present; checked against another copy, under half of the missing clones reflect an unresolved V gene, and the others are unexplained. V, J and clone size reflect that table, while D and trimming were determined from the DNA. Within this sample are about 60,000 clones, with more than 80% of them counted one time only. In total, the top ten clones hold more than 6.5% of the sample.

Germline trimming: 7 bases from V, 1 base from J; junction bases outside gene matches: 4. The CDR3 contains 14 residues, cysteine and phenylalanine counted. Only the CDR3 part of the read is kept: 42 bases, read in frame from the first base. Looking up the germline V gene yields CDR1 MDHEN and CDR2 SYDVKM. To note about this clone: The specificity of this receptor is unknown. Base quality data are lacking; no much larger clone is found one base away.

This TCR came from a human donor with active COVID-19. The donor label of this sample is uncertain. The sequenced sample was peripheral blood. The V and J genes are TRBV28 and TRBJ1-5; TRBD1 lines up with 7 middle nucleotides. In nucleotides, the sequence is TGTGCCAGCACCCCGGGACAGAGCAATCAGCCCCAGCATTTT. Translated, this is CASTPGQSNQPQHF. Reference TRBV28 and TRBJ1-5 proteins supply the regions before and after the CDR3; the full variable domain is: DVKVTQSSRYLVKRTGEKVFLECVQDMDHENMFWYRQDPGLGLRLIYFSYDVKMKEKGDIPEGYSVSREKKERFSLILESASTNQTSMYLCASTPGQSNQPQHFGDGTRLSIL.